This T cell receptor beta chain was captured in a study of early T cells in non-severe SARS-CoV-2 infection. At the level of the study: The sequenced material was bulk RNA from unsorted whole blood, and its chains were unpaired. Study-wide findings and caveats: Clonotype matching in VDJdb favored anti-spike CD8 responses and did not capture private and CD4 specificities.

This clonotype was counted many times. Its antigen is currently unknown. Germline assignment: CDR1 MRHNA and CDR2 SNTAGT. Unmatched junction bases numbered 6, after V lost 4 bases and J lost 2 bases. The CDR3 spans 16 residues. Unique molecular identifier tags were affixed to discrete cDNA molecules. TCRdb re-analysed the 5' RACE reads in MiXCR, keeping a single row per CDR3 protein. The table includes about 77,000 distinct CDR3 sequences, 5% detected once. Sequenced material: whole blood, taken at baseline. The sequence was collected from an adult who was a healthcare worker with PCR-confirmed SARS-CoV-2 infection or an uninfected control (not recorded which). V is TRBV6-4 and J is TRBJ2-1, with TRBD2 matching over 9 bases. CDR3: CASSVGGRGAYNEQFF. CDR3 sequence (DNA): TGTGCCAGCAGTGTAGGCGGGAGGGGAGCCTACAATGAGCAGTTCTTC.